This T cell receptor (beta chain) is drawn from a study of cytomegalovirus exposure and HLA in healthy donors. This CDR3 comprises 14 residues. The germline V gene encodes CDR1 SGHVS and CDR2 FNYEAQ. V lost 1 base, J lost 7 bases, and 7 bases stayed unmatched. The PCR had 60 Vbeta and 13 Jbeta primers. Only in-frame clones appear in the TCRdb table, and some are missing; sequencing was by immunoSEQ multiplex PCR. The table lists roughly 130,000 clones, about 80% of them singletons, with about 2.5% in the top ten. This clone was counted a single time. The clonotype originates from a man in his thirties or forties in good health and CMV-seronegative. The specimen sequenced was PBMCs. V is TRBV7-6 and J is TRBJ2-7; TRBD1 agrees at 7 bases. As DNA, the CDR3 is TGTGCCAGCAGCTTAGGACAGGGAGTGGGGGAGCAGTACTTC. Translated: CASSLGQGVGEQYF. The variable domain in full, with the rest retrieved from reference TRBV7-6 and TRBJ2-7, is GAGVSQSPRYKVTKRGQDVALRCDPISGHVSLYWYRQALGQGPEFLTYFNYEAQQDKSGLPNDRFSAERPEGSISTLTIQRTEQRDSAMYRCASSLGQGVGEQYFGPGTRLTVT.